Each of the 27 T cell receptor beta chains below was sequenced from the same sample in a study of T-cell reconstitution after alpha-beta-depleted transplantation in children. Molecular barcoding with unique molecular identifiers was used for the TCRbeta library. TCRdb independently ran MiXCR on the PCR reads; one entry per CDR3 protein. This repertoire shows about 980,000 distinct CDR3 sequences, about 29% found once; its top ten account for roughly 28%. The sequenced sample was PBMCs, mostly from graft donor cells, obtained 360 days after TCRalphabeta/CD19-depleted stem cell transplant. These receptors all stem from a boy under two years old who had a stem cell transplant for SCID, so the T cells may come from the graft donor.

CDR3: CASSFSGLASTGELFF. The CDR3 nucleotides read TGTGCCAGCAGCTTTTCGGGACTAGCTAGCACCGGGGAGCTGTTTTTT. The chain couples TRBV3-1 to TRBJ2-2; TRBD2 agrees at 9 bases. The CDR3 contains 16 residues. Trimming cost V 5 bases and J 4 bases; bases outside gene matches: 8. The germline V gene has CDR1 LGHDT and CDR2 YNNKEL (reference sequence). The variable domain in full, completed from reference TRBV3-1 and TRBJ2-2, reads DTAVSQTPKYLVTQMGNDKSIKCEQNLGHDTMYWYKQDSKKFLKIMFSYNNKELIINETVPNRFSPKSPDKAHLNLHINSLELGDSAVYFCASSFSGLASTGELFFGEGSRLTVL.

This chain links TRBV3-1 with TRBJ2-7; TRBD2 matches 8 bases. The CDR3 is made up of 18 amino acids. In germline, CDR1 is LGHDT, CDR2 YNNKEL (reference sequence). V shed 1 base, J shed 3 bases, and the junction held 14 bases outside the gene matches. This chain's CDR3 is CASSQGFPVTSVHYEQYF. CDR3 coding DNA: TGTGCCAGCAGCCAAGGGTTCCCGGTGACTAGCGTTCACTACGAGCAGTACTTC.

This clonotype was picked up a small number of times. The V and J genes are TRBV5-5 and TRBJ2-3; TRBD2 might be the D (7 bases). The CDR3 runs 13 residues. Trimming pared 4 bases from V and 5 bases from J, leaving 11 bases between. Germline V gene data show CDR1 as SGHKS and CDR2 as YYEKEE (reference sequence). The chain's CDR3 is CASSLADRDTQYF. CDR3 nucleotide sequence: TGTGCCAGCAGCCTAGCGGACAGAGATACGCAGTATTTT.

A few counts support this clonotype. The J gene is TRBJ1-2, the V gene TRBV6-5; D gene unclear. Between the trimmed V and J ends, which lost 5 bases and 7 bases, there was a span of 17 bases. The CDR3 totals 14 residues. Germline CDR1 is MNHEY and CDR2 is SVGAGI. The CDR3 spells CASSNGRTAGGYTF. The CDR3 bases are TGTGCCAGCAGTAATGGACGGACGGCTGGTGGCTACACCTTC.

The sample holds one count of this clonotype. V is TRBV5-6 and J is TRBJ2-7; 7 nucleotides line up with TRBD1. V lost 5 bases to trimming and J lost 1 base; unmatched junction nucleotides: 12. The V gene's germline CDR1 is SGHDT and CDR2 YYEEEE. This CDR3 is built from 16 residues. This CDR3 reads CASSLLGDSLSYEQYF. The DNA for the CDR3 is TGTGCCAGCAGTTTGCTTGGGGACAGCCTTTCCTACGAGCAGTACTTC. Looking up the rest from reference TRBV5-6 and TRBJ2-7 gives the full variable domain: DAGVTQSPTHLIKTRGQQVTLRCSPKSGHDTVSWYQQALGQGPQFIFQYYEEEERQRGNFPDRFSGHQFPNYSSELNVNALLLGDSALYLCASSLLGDSLSYEQYFGPGTRLTVT.

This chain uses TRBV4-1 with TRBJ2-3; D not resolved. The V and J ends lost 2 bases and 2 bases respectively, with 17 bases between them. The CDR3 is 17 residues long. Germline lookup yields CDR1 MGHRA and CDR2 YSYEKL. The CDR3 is CASSQLVRLKLTDTQYF. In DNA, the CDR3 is TGCGCCAGCAGCCAACTGGTTCGACTGAAACTCACAGATACGCAGTATTTT.

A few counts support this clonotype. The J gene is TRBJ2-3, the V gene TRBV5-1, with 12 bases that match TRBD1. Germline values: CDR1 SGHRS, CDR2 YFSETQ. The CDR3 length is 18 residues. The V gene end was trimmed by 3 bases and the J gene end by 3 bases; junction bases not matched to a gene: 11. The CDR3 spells CASSYRDRGPASTDTQYF. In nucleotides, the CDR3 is TGCGCCAGCAGCTACCGGGACAGGGGGCCAGCCTCAACAGATACGCAGTATTTT.

The CDR3 DNA is TGTGCCAGCAGTTGGGGGGGGGCCATGAACACTGAAGCTTTCTTT. It translates to CASSWGGAMNTEAFF. The chain recombines TRBV27 with TRBJ1-1, with D possibly matching TRBD1 (6 bases). CDR1 MNHEY and CDR2 SMNVEV come from the germline V gene (reference sequence). V was shortened by 4 bases and J by 0 bases, with 12 bases between the two germline ends. The CDR3 loop spans 15 amino acids.

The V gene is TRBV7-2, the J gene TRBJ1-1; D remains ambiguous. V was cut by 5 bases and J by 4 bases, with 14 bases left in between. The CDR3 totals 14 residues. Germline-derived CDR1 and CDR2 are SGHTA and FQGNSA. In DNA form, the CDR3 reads TGTGCCAGCAGCCCTCTGTACGGGTCCACTGAAGCTTTCTTT. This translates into CASSPLYGSTEAFF.

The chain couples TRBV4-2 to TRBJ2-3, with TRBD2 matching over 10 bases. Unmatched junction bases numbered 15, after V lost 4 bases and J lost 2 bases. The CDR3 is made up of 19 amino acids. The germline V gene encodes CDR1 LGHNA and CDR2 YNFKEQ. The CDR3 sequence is CASSRARASGGSSTDTQYF. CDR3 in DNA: TGTGCCAGCAGCCGGGCAAGGGCTAGCGGGGGCTCATCCACAGATACGCAGTATTTT.

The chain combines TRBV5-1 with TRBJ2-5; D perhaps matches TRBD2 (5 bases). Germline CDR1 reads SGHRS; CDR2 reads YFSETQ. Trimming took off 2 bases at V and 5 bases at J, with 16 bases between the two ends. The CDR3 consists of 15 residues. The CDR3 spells CASSFGRGSRETQYF. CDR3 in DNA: TGCGCCAGCAGCTTTGGCCGGGGTAGCAGGGAGACCCAGTACTTC.

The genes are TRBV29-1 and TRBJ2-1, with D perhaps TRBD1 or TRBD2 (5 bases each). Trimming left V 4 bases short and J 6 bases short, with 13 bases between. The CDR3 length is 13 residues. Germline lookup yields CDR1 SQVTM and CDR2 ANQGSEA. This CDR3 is CSVGIGTINEQFF. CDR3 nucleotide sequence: TGCAGCGTTGGAATAGGGACCATCAATGAGCAGTTCTTC.

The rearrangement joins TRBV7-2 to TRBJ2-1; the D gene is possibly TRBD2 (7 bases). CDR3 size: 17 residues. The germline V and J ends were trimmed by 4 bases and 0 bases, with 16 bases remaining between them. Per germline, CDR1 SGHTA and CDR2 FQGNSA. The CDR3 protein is CASSSRKGGRSYNEQFF. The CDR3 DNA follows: TGTGCCAGCAGCTCCCGTAAGGGGGGGCGCTCCTACAATGAGCAGTTCTTC.

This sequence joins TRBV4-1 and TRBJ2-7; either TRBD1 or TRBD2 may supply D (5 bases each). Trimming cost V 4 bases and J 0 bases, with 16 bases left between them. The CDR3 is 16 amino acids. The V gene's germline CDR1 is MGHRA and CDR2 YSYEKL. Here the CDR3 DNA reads TGCGCCAGCAGCCCCCATGAGGGCGGACACTCCTACGAGCAGTACTTC. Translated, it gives CASSPHEGGHSYEQYF.

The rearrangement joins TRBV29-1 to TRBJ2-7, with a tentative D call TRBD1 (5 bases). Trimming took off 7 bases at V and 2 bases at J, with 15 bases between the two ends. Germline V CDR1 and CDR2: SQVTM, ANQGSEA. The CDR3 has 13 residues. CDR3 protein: CSASVGLTYEQYF. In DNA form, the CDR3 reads TGCAGCGCTTCGGTGGGGCTGACCTACGAGCAGTACTTC.

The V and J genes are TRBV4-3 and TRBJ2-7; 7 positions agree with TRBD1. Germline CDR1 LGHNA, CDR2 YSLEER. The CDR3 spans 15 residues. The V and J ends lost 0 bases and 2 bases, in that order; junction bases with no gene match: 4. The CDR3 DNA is TGCGCCAGCAGCCAAGATCTAGGGACAGCCTACGAGCAGTACTTC. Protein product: CASSQDLGTAYEQYF.

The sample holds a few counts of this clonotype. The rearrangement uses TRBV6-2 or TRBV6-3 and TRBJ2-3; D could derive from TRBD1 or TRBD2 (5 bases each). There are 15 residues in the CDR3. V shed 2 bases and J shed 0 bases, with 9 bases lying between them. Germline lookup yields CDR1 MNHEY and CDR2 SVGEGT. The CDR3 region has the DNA TGTGCCAGCAGTTACGGGACGGATAGCACAGATACGCAGTATTTT. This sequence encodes CASSYGTDSTDTQYF.

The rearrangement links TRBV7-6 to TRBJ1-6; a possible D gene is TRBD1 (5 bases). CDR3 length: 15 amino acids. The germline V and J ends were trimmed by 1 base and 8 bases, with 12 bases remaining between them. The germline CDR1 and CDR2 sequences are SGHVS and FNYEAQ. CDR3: CASSLERGRDSPLHF. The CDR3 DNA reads TGTGCCAGCAGCTTAGAACGGGGGAGAGATTCACCCCTCCACTTT. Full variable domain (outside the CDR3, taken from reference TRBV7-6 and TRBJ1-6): GAGVSQSPRYKVTKRGQDVALRCDPISGHVSLYWYRQALGQGPEFLTYFNYEAQQDKSGLPNDRFSAERPEGSISTLTIQRTEQRDSAMYRCASSLERGRDSPLHFGNGTRLTVT.

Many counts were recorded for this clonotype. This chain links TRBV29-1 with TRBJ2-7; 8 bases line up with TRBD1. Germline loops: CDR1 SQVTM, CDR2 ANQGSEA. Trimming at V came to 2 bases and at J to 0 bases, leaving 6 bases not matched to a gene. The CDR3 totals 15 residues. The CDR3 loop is CSVETARGPSYEQYF. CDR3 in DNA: TGCAGCGTTGAAACAGCCAGGGGGCCCTCCTACGAGCAGTACTTC.

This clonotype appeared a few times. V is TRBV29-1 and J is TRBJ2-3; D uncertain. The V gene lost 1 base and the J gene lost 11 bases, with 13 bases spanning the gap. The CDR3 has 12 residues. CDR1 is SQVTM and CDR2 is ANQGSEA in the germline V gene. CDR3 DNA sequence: TGCAGCGTTGAAGTGGGCAGTACGTGGCAGTATTTT. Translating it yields CSVEVGSTWQYF.

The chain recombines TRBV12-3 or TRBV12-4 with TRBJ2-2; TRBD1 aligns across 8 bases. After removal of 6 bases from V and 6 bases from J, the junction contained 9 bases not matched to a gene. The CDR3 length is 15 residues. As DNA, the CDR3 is TGTGCCAGCAGCCCCCGGCAGGGGGCATCCGGGGAGCTGTTTTTT. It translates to CASSPRQGASGELFF.

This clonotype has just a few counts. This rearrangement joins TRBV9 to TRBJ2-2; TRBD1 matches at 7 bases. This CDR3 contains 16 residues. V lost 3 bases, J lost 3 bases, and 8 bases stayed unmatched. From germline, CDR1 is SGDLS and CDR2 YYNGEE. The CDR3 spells CASSAPTGFDTGELFF. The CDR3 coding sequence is TGTGCCAGCAGCGCCCCGACAGGGTTCGACACCGGGGAGCTGTTTTTT.

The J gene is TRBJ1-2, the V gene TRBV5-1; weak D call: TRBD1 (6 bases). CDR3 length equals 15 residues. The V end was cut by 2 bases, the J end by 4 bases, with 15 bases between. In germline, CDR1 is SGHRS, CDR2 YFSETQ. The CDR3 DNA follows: TGCGCCAGCAGCTTTTTGCCCGGGACACTCTATGGCTACACCTTC. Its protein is CASSFLPGTLYGYTF. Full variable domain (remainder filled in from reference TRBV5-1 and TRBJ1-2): KAGVTQTPRYLIKTRGQQVTLSCSPISGHRSVSWYQQTPGQGLQFLFEYFSETQRNKGNFPGRFSGRQFSNSRSEMNVSTLELGDSALYLCASSFLPGTLYGYTFGSGTRLTVV.

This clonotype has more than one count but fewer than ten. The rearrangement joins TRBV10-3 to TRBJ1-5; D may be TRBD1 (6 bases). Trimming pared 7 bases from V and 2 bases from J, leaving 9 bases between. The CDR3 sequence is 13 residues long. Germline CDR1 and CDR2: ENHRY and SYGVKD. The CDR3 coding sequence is TGTGCCATCACCAGGGGTGGCAATCAGCCCCAGCATTTT. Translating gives CAITRGGNQPQHF.

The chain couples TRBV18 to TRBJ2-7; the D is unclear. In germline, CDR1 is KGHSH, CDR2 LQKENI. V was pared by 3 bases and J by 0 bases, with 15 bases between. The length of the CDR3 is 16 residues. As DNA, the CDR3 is TGTGCCAGCTCACCCAGTCAGCCGGCAGCCTCCTACGAGCAGTACTTC. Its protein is CASSPSQPAASYEQYF. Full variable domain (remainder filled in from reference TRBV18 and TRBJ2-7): NAGVMQNPRHLVRRRGQEARLRCSPMKGHSHVYWYRQLPEEGLKFMVYLQKENIIDESGMPKERFSAEFPKEGPSILRIQQVVRGDSAAYFCASSPSQPAASYEQYFGPGTRLTVT.

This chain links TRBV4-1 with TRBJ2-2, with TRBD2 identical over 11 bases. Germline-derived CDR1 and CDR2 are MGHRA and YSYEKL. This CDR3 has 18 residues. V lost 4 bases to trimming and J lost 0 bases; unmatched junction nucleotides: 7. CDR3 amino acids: CASSRLPGLAANTGELFF. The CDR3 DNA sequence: TGCGCCAGCAGCCGCCTCCCGGGACTAGCGGCGAACACCGGGGAGCTGTTTTTT.

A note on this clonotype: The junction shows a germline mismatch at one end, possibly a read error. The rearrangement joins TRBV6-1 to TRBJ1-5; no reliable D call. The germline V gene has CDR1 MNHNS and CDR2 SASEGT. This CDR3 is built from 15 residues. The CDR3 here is CACSRHSAQNQPQHF. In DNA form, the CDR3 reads TGTGCCTGCAGTCGACACTCCGCACAAAATCAGCCCCAGCATTTT.